Following are 23 T cell receptor beta chains from one sample sequenced in a study of CD8+CD57+ T cells in acquired aplastic anemia. Genomic DNA constituted the template upon which TCR beta VDJ and CDR3 profiling was performed. TCRdb re-called the reads through MiXCR, storing one row per CDR3 protein. The table shows 250,000 to 350,000 distinct CDR3 sequences, with 55% to 65% occurring only once. Sequenced material: sorted CD4+, CD8+, or CD8+CD57+ T cells (not recorded which) from PBMCs. All receptors come from a human donor with severe aplastic anemia or a healthy control (not recorded which).

Details on this clonotype: This could be a read error, since a much larger clone is one nucleotide away. The rearrangement uses TRBV4-3 and TRBJ1-4; TRBD1 matches at 9 bases. CDR1 and CDR2 from the germline V gene are LGHNA and YSLEER. The CDR3 contains 18 residues. After removal of 2 bases from V and 10 bases from J, the junction contained 17 bases not matched to a gene. CDR3 loop: CASSQIPTRQGDGGKLFF. The CDR3 nucleotides read TGCGCCAGCAGCCAAATTCCCACACGACAGGGGGATGGGGGAAAACTGTTTTTT.

The V and J genes are TRBV19 and TRBJ2-2; the match to TRBD1 covers 7 bases. Per germline, CDR1 LNHDA and CDR2 SQIVND (reference sequence). CDR3 length: 15 residues. The V segment lost 5 bases and the J segment 0 bases; nucleotides outside the gene matches: 3. The CDR3 here is CASSVQGSNTGELFF. The CDR3 nucleotides are TGTGCCAGTAGTGTACAGGGGTCGAACACCGGGGAGCTGTTTTTT.

The chain is built from TRBV15 and TRBJ2-1, with D unresolved. This CDR3 has 16 amino acids. V gave up 0 bases and J gave up 0 bases, with 9 bases separating them. Germline assignment: CDR1 LNHNV and CDR2 YYDKDF (reference sequence). The CDR3 loop reads CATSRETVGSYNEQFF. For the CDR3, the DNA is TGTGCCACCAGCAGAGAGACCGTCGGCTCCTACAATGAGCAGTTCTTC.

The table lists this clonotype with a few counts. This rearrangement joins TRBV20-1 to TRBJ2-5; D may match TRBD1 or TRBD2 (5 bases each). Trimming took off 7 bases at V and 5 bases at J, with 14 bases between the two ends. This CDR3 contains 12 residues. Germline V gives CDR1 DFQATT, CDR2 SNEGSKA (reference sequence). The CDR3 sequence is CSGRTGRETQYF. The CDR3 DNA sequence: TGCAGTGGACGTACGGGACGGGAGACCCAGTACTTC.

This clonotype was counted once. The chain joins TRBV19 to TRBJ2-3; TRBD2 matches at 11 bases. After removal of 2 bases from V and 3 bases from J, the junction contained 4 bases not matched to a gene. The germline CDR1 and CDR2 sequences are LNHDA and SQIVND (reference sequence). The CDR3 has 16 amino acids. CDR3 loop: CASSIKASGGTDTQYF. The CDR3 bases are TGTGCCAGTAGTATAAAGGCTAGCGGGGGGACAGATACGCAGTATTTT.

The rearrangement uses TRBV7-6 and TRBJ1-2; D ambiguous. The ends were cut back, 0 bases at V and 3 bases at J, with 14 bases in the middle. This CDR3 has 16 amino acids. CDR1 SGHVS and CDR2 FNYEAQ come from the germline V gene. The CDR3 DNA reads TGTGCCAGCAGCTTAGCAACGGGGTCTGTTCACTATGGCTACACCTTC. This gives the protein CASSLATGSVHYGYTF. Combining the CDR3 with reference TRBV7-6 and TRBJ1-2 gives the whole variable domain GAGVSQSPRYKVTKRGQDVALRCDPISGHVSLYWYRQALGQGPEFLTYFNYEAQQDKSGLPNDRFSAERPEGSISTLTIQRTEQRDSAMYRCASSLATGSVHYGYTFGSGTRLTVV.

This CDR3 reads CASSRQVGGITDTQYF. DNA for the CDR3: TGCGCCAGCAGCCGGCAGGTGGGGGGAATCACAGATACGCAGTATTTT. The gene calls are TRBV5-1 and TRBJ2-3; a possible D gene is TRBD2 (6 bases). Deletions cut 4 bases from V and 2 bases from J, with 17 bases between. CDR3 size: 16 residues. The germline V gene has CDR1 SGHRS and CDR2 YFSETQ.

V is TRBV29-1 and J is TRBJ2-5; 7 bases are a match to TRBD2. Losses at the gene ends were 6 bases for V and 0 bases for J; bases not matched to a gene: 10. CDR1 is SQVTM and CDR2 is ANQGSEA in the germline V gene. The CDR3 contains 15 residues. CDR3 DNA sequence: TGCAGCGTCGCAAGAGGTAGCGGGTACCAAGAGACCCAGTACTTC. The encoded protein is CSVARGSGYQETQYF.

Comments on this clonotype: At one boundary the junction diverges from the germline segment, which might be a read error. This chain joins TRBV30 and TRBJ2-7; D gene ambiguous. The CDR3 runs to 11 residues. Germline values: CDR1 GTSNPN, CDR2 SVGIG (reference sequence). As DNA, the CDR3 is TGTGCCTGGAGTTCCTCCTACGCGCAGTACTTC. Translating gives CAWSSSYAQYF.

This clonotype was seen only a few times. The rearrangement joins TRBV7-9 to TRBJ2-7, with D possibly called TRBD1 or TRBD2 (5 bases each). Germline CDR1 is SEHNR and CDR2 is FQNEAQ (reference sequence). Trimming took off 5 bases at V and 2 bases at J, with 16 bases between the two ends. This CDR3 region has 15 residues. Written as DNA, the CDR3 is TGTGCCAGCAGCCAGCCGGGACCCAGTACCTACGAGCAGTACTTC. This sequence encodes CASSQPGPSTYEQYF.

This clonotype showed up many times. The DNA of the CDR3 is TGTGCCAGCAGCAAGGGGGGGACAGGGCATATTTACGAGCAGTACTTC. Protein sequence: CASSKGGTGHIYEQYF. V usage is TRBV13 and J usage is TRBJ2-7; TRBD1 agrees at 9 bases. CDR1 is PRHDT, CDR2 FYEKMQ, per germline (reference sequence). The CDR3 runs 16 residues. Trimming took 5 bases from V and 4 from J; bases not matched to a gene: 12.

CDR3 protein: CASRTGTGVASPLHF. CDR3 sequence (DNA): TGTGCCAGCAGGACCGGGACAGGGGTGGCTTCACCCCTCCACTTT. The genes are TRBV6-1 and TRBJ1-6; 10 bases are shared with TRBD1. The germline V gene encodes CDR1 MNHNS and CDR2 SASEGT. Trimming at V came to 6 bases and at J to 9 bases, leaving 8 bases not matched to a gene. This CDR3 region has 15 residues.

This rearrangement joins TRBV19 to TRBJ1-1; TRBD1 matches 7 bases. From germline, CDR1 is LNHDA and CDR2 SQIVND (reference sequence). The CDR3 covers 14 residues. The V and J ends lost 8 bases and 4 bases, in that order; junction bases with no gene match: 10. CDR3 amino acids: CASGRGKGRTEAFF. The CDR3 nucleotides are TGTGCCAGTGGCAGGGGGAAGGGTCGCACTGAAGCTTTCTTT.

Many counts were recorded for this clonotype. This CDR3 reads CASSYTVGTGLEQYF. In DNA, the CDR3 is TGTGCCAGCAGTTATACCGTTGGGACAGGGCTCGAGCAGTACTTC. The chain combines TRBV6-5 with TRBJ2-7; 9 nucleotides align to TRBD1. The V gene's germline CDR1 is MNHEY and CDR2 SVGAGI. The CDR3 contains 15 residues. After removal of 3 bases from V and 6 bases from J, the junction contained 9 bases not matched to a gene.

In regard to this clonotype: Given the absence of the conserved phenylalanine or tryptophan at the CDR3 end, a read error is likely. The DNA is left out, because the CDR3 cannot be placed on it with certainty; the CDR3 is given as TCRdb lists it. This CDR3 reads CATSDGGSRGEALC. J is TRBJ1-1 and V is TRBV24-1; TRBD1, the table's D call, was not compared with the DNA. The CDR3 is 14 residues long, counting both termini. The germline CDR1 and CDR2 sequences are KGHDR and SFDVKD.

The gene calls are TRBV24-1 and TRBJ2-1; 8 bases are a match to TRBD2. In germline, CDR1 is KGHDR, CDR2 SFDVKD. This CDR3 has 15 residues. V gave up 4 bases and J gave up 6 bases; unmatched junction bases: 7. The CDR3 protein is CATSDAGTRGNEQFF. The CDR3 region has the DNA TGTGCCACCAGTGACGCCGGGACTAGGGGCAATGAGCAGTTCTTC.

This clonotype has just one count. The V gene is TRBV7-9, the J gene TRBJ2-5, with 9 nucleotides matching TRBD1. The CDR3 extends over 14 amino acids. The germline gives CDR1 SEHNR, CDR2 FQNEAQ (reference sequence). Trimming at V came to 5 bases and at J to 7 bases, leaving 8 bases not matched to a gene. The CDR3 loop reads CASSPRQGGGTQYF. In DNA form, the CDR3 reads TGTGCCAGCAGCCCGAGACAGGGGGGAGGGACCCAGTACTTC.

The J gene is TRBJ2-4, the V gene TRBV5-4; weak D call: TRBD2 (5 bases). Trimming shortened V by 5 bases and J by 8 bases, and 17 bases separated the two germline ends. Per the germline V gene, CDR1 is SGHNT and CDR2 is YYREEE (reference sequence). The CDR3 extends over 14 amino acids. The CDR3 sequence: CASSYSPEGDIQYF. CDR3 nucleotide sequence: TGTGCCAGCAGTTACTCCCCCGAGGGTGACATTCAGTACTTC.

J is TRBJ2-3 and V is TRBV7-2; D is unclear. This CDR3 region has 14 residues. Germline-derived CDR1 and CDR2 are SGHTA and FQGNSA. V was clipped by 5 bases and J by 2 bases, with 11 bases between them. The CDR3 region is CASSTPVNTDTQYF. The CDR3 DNA sequence: TGTGCCAGCAGCACGCCGGTGAACACAGATACGCAGTATTTT.

V gene TRBV20-1 combines with J gene TRBJ2-1; 12 nucleotides align to TRBD2. V dropped 6 bases and J dropped 9; count of bases not matched to a gene: 12. This CDR3 has 15 residues. The germline CDR1 and CDR2 sequences are DFQATT and SNEGSKA (reference sequence). CDR3 coding DNA: TGCAGTGCCGGACAGACTAGCGGGGGTTGGGGTGAGCAGTTCTTC. Protein sequence: CSAGQTSGGWGEQFF.

This clonotype was recorded at least ten times. The rearrangement links TRBV3-1 to TRBJ1-2; the D gene is possibly TRBD1 (5 bases). Trimming took off 0 bases at V and 8 bases at J, with 10 bases between the two ends. Germline V lookup: CDR1 LGHDT, CDR2 YNNKEL (reference sequence). The CDR3 has 13 residues. The CDR3 reads CASSQDAGRGYTF. The CDR3 DNA sequence: TGTGCCAGCAGCCAAGATGCGGGACGGGGCTACACCTTC.

This clonotype has at least ten counts. The genes are TRBV20-1 and TRBJ2-1, with 12 bases identical to TRBD2. Germline CDR1 is DFQATT and CDR2 is SNEGSKA (reference sequence). CDR3 length equals 14 residues. Trimming cost V 3 bases and J 13 bases; bases outside gene matches: 10. This CDR3 is CSARELASGGVQFF. Here the CDR3 DNA reads TGCAGTGCTAGGGAGCTGGCTAGCGGGGGGGTACAGTTCTTC.

In this sample, this clonotype turned up many times. This CDR3 reads CSARPIPGQGVQNTEAFF. DNA of the CDR3: TGCAGTGCTAGGCCTATTCCGGGACAGGGGGTACAGAACACTGAAGCTTTCTTT. The chain links TRBV20-1 to TRBJ1-1; TRBD1 agrees at 11 bases. Per germline, CDR1 DFQATT and CDR2 SNEGSKA (reference sequence). The V and J ends lost 3 bases and 1 base, in that order; junction bases with no gene match: 13. The CDR3 runs to 18 residues.